Sequencing of this TCR beta chain was carried out in a study of cytomegalovirus exposure and HLA in healthy donors. Study details: Both the approximately 120 validation repertoires and the 600 to 750 first-cohort repertoires used the same platform, as reported by a later analysis. Broader study findings: According to a later analysis, TCR clusters from the first cohort tended to co-occur in the 90 to 150 validation repertoires. Some public TCRs appeared in many individuals, while most sequences were rare. A few of the chains that were CMV-associated were confirmed in vitro to be specific for CMV antigens.

Trimming took off 2 bases at V and 5 bases at J, with 13 bases between the two ends. This CDR3 comprises 15 residues. In germline, CDR1 is SGHTA, CDR2 FQGNSA. With respect to this clone: Its target is not known.

TCRdb keeps only in-frame clones here, not all; method: immunoSEQ multiplex PCR. This repertoire shows around 74,000 clones, around four fifths found once; its top ten account for 3%. The sample comprised PBMCs. The receptor's source is a man aged 30 to 45 in good health and CMV-seronegative. The chain joins TRBV7-2 to TRBJ2-1; D possibly corresponds to TRBD2 (5 bases). CDR3 sequence: CASSLLGPSNNEQFF. CDR3 nucleotides: TGTGCCAGCAGCTTATTAGGTCCTAGCAACAATGAGCAGTTCTTC.